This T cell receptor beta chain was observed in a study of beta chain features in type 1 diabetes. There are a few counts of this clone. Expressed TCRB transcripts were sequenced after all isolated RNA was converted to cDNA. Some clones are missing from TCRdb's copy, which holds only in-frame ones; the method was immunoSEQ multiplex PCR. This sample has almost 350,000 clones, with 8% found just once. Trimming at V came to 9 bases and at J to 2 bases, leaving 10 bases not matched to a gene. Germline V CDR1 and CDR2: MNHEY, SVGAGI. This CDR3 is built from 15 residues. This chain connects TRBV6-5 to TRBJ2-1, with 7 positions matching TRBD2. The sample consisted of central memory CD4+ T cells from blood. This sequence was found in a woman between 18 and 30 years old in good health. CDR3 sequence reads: CARCDLAETYNEQFF. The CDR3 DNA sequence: TGTGCCAGGTGCGATCTAGCGGAAACCTACAATGAGCAGTTCTTC.